This record covers a single T cell receptor (beta chain). This sample stems from a study of shared T cell receptors in the human thymus. V lost 1 base to trimming and J lost 6 bases, with 15 bases between them. Germline V gene sequence: CDR1 MGHRA, CDR2 YSYEKL. The CDR3 is 15 amino acids. Method: immunoSEQ multiplex PCR; TCRdb's copy keeps in-frame clones and lacks some. The profile shows more than 550,000 clones, approximately 87% of them singletons. These data were likewise used in another study, on human thymus T cells. As that study records: Among the donors, all were healthy Finnish infants having corrective surgery for congenital heart defects. Thymus pieces cut out during corrective heart surgery were the tissue that was used. Gene usage (both V and J) appeared biased in thymic and blood repertoires. What related research reported was that thymic repertoires overlapped highly among unrelated individuals.

The V and J genes are TRBV4-1 and TRBJ1-1; D unresolved. The receptor was isolated from a boy in the first two years of life with a congenital heart defect. The sequenced sample was thymocytes. In DNA form, the CDR3 reads TGCGCCAGCAGCCAAGGCCCCGAGAGGATAGCTGAAGCTTTCTTT. Encoded protein: CASSQGPERIAEAFF.